Presented here are 2 T cell receptor beta chains from one specimen sequenced in a study of blood T cells in healthy people across ages. Then a second PCR, running roughly 7 to 11 cycles, was carried out with a sample-barcoded 5' primer and a J-beta primer mix. TCRdb independently ran MiXCR on the 5' RACE reads; one entry per CDR3 protein. Of 720,000 or so distinct CDR3 sequences in the sample, 40% to 50% were seen once. Sequenced material: blood. The receptors come from an elderly man in good health.

The chain has TRBV7-2 and TRBJ2-2; possibly TRBD2 for D (6 bases). The CDR3 runs 16 residues. Germline V gene lookup returns CDR1 SGHTA and CDR2 FQGNSA. Deletions cut 1 base from V and 1 base from J, with 10 bases between. The CDR3 sequence: CASSLVAGRNTGELFF. The CDR3 DNA sequence: TGTGCCAGCAGCTTAGTGGCGGGGCGGAACACCGGGGAGCTGTTTTTT.

The chain couples TRBV18 to TRBJ2-1; TRBD2 matches 14 bases. The J call is uncertain, as TRBJ2-7 better fits the DNA end. The CDR3 consists of 17 residues. Germline V gene data show CDR1 as KGHSH and CDR2 as LQKENI. The chain's CDR3 is CASSPVGLAGGANEQYF. CDR3 sequence (DNA): TGTGCCAGCTCACCGGTCGGACTAGCGGGAGGCGCCAATGAGCAGTACTTC.